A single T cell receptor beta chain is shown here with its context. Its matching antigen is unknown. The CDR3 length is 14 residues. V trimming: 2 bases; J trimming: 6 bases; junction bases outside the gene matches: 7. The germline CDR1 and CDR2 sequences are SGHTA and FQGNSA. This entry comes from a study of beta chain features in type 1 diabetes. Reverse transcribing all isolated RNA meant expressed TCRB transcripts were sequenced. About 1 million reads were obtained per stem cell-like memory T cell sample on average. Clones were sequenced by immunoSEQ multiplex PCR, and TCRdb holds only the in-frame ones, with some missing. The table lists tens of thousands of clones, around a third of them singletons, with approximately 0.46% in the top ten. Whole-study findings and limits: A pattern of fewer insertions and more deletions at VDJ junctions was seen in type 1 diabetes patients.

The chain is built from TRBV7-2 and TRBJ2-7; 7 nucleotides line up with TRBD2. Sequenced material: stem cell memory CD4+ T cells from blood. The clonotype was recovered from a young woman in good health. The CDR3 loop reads CASSLLAAFSEQYF. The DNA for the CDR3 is TGTGCCAGCAGCTTACTAGCGGCCTTTAGCGAGCAGTACTTC.